This TCR beta chain appears in the sequencing data of a study of response to subunit inactivated influenza vaccine. Ten or more counts support this clonotype. Trimming took 5 bases from V and 0 from J; bases not matched to a gene: 6. Germline lookup yields CDR1 MNHEY and CDR2 SMNVEV (reference sequence). This CDR3 is 15 amino acids long. MiXCR was run by TCRdb on the RT-PCR reads, yielding one entry per CDR3 protein. Here the sample spans 500,000 or so distinct CDR3 sequences, approximately 9.9% being singletons. This specimen was PBMCs from blood, taken roughly 6 weeks after vaccination. The clonotype comes from a man over 45 who received an inactivated influenza vaccine. V is TRBV27 and J is TRBJ2-5; TRBD1 matches at 7 bases. DNA for the CDR3: TGTGCCAGCAGTGGAGACAGGGAGTACCAAGAGACCCAGTACTTC. This encodes CASSGDREYQETQYF.